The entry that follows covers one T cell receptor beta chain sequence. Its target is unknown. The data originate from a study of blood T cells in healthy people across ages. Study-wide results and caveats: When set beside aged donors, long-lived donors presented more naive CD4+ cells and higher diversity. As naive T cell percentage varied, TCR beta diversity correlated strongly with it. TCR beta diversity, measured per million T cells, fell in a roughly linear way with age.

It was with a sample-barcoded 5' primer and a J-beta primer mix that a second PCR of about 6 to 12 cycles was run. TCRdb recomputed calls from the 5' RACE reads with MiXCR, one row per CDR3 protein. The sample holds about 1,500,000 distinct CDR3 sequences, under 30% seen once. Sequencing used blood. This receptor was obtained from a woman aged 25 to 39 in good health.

CDR3 amino acids: CASSLVAGWQPQHF. CDR3 DNA sequence: TGTGCCAGCAGCTTGGTAGCAGGTTGGCAGCCCCAGCATTTT. The chain uses TRBV5-5 and TRBJ1-5; D unclear. V was pared by 0 bases and J by 7 bases, with 11 bases between. Per germline, CDR1 SGHKS and CDR2 YYEKEE (reference sequence). This CDR3 is built from 14 residues.